This T cell receptor beta chain was documented in a study of regulatory T cells in long-lasting Graves disease (dated by TCRdb to the early 2020s). Study-wide context: Newly diagnosed Graves' disease patients had taken antithyroid drugs for less than 3 months. Peripheral blood TCR sequencing and RNA sequencing compared persistent Graves' disease patients with newly diagnosed Graves' disease patients. The study was registered as a clinical trial and conducted in China. TCR sequencing covered 13 persistent and around 20 newly diagnosed Graves' disease patients, 33 samples in total.

Summary of the overall study and its limitations: The authors acknowledged the small sample size as a limitation that may reduce accuracy. TRBV28, TRBJ1-2 and TRBJ2-5 were preferentially used in persistent disease, while TRBV20-1 and TRBJ2-1 were favored in newly diagnosed disease. Compared with newly diagnosed patients, persistent Graves' disease patients had lower TCR Shannon entropy and fewer highly expanded clones, which suggests clonal expansion. Sequencing and analysis were limited to the TCR beta chain. Patients with persistent disease shared more public clonotypes (about 2,500) than newly diagnosed patients did (more than 900). Only peripheral blood was studied, because thyroid tissue, the primary lesion, was inaccessible.

The sample's time point, from its label and the paper: newly diagnosed GD, antithyroid drugs for less than 3 months. For both TCR sequencing and RNA sequencing, RNA was extracted from PBMCs using TRIzol. The diagnosis of Graves' disease followed American Thyroid Association guidelines. Patients for the study were recruited at an endocrinology department in Xi'an, China. From each patient, nine milliliters of peripheral blood was collected into an EDTA anticoagulant tube. PBMCs were isolated by Ficoll Paque Plus density gradient separation without further T cell sorting. An Agilent 2100 Bioanalyzer and agarose gel were used to assess RNA quality, and a NanoDrop 2000 was used to measure RNA concentration. The library came from multiplex PCR. Instrument on record: Illumina HiSeq 4000. To build TCR beta libraries, CDR3 regions were amplified by Arm-PCR using iRepertoire HTBI primers. Before sequencing, the PCR products went through gel purification. From the authors' description of their analysis: Gene usage analysis of CDR3 amino acid clonotypes used the approximately 62 TRBV and more than 13 TRBJ segments found across samples. COPE and FqMerger were used to merge filtered high-quality paired reads into contigs. BLAST was used to align contigs to IMGT TRBV, TRBD and TRBJ reference genes, and CDR3 was defined according to IMGT. Any clonotype with a frequency above 0.1% was counted as a highly expanded clone. Shannon entropy served as the measure of repertoire diversity, while the Gini coefficient captured V-J evenness. A clonotype found in more than one individual was treated as public. Through fastp at Q25 and MiXCR, TCRdb rebuilt clones from the public reads, retaining in-frame beta chains. Identical CDR3 protein sequences are pooled into one entry, listed with their most common genes and DNA. TCRdb, not the authors, supplied the V and J calls. The sample table shows 450,000 to 500,000 distinct CDR3 sequences, and 15% to 20% are seen once. The leading ten clones occupy 10% to 15% of the sample.

Comment on this clonotype: Its target antigen remains unknown. The record has no base qualities; no much larger clone is one base away.

CDR1 and CDR2 were assigned from the germline V gene as MNHEY and SVGEGT. V is reduced by 2 bases and J by 4 bases, leaving a spacing of 19 bases between them. The CDR3, cysteine through phenylalanine, is 17 amino acids long. The read is trimmed to its CDR3 DNA, 51 bases read in frame from base 1. This same sample was also part of a study on T cells in Graves' hyperthyroidism and ophthalmopathy. From the second report: Stable Graves' hyperthyroidism was defined as the absence of progression to ophthalmopathy over 18 months of follow-up. Hyperthyroidism patients were newly diagnosed, with disease duration under 2 months, and aged 18 to 65 years. Any patient with an uncontrolled infection, another autoimmune disease, pregnancy or lactation was excluded. Diagnoses were established on the basis of clinical symptoms, serum thyroxine and TRAb, thyroid ultrasound, and orbital computed tomography. For the first round of RT-PCR on the TCR CDR3, the HTBI primer set was used together with the Qiagen OneStep RT-PCR kit. Blood samples also contained most of the expanded thyroid clonotypes (frequency above 0.001), which suggests that blood repertoires may reflect thyroid immune responses. A 13 V-J signature model separated ophthalmopathy from stable hyperthyroidism, with approximately 87% sensitivity and around 84% specificity in cross-validation and 80%/75% in testing. In validation, the model predicted progression to ophthalmopathy a median of about 6.5 months before onset, with roughly 68% sensitivity and more than 72% specificity. TCR V-J signatures able to tell the groups apart were searched for in a discovery cohort of 100 or so patients, of whom over 40 had Graves' ophthalmopathy and around 56 had stable Graves' hyperthyroidism. Prospective prediction of ophthalmopathy was tested in an independent validation cohort of under 20 hyperthyroidism patients and 17 patients who later progressed to ophthalmopathy. The 100 discovery patients were divided at random into training and test sets in a 7:3 ratio. The study also compared thyroid tissue and blood T-cell repertoires from several Graves' hyperthyroidism patients. After blood sampling, hyperthyroidism patients were treated with methimazole at a starting dose of 30 mg daily, and ophthalmopathy patients were treated with high-dose intravenous methylprednisolone. Libraries were constructed in a second round of multiplex PCR, after which size selection and purification were carried out. The libraries were sequenced on an Illumina HiSeq2000 using paired-end 100 bp reads. SOAPnuke was used to process the raw data, removing reads that contained adapters or uncalled bases, had a mean Phred below 15, or lacked an exact match to the constant primer or identifier. COPE v1.2.5 was used to merge the high-quality paired reads, and each unique nucleotide sequence was defined as a clonotype. Clonotypes were aligned to IMGT TRBV, TRBD and TRBJ reference segments using MiTCR v1.1. The analysis was restricted to V-J combinations with a frequency above 0.0001, which together covered approximately 99% of the repertoires. The TCS score was defined as F50 (clonal expansion) divided by E x V (chaos), with BLOSUM62-based TCRdist calculated between CDR3 peptides within each V-J. Welch's t-statistics and random forest reduced 500 to 650 V-J features to 13, which were used in a naive Bayes classifier (R e1071). Sample size was not statistically predetermined, and blinding of investigators to group allocation was not performed. The paper describes TCR Vbeta CDR3 sequencing of 135 peripheral blood samples, made up of 43 ophthalmopathy patients, around 78 hyperthyroidism patients and 17 progressor patients.

The chain is assembled from TRBV6-2 or TRBV6-3 and TRBJ2-3, with a weak D call of TRBD2 (5 bases match). The receptor's source is a man aged 40-49 years with Graves disease. Donor details come from another sample of the same person, matched by shared clones. Source: peripheral blood mononuclear cells (PBMCs), taken at new diagnosis, from a patient treated with antithyroid drugs. The DNA sequence is given as TGTGCCAGCAGTTACATGCCGATGCGGGTGCTTCCAGATACGCAGTATTTT. Its coded protein is CASSYMPMRVLPDTQYF.